This TCR beta chain came from a study of beta chain features in type 1 diabetes. Only a few counts were recorded for this clone. Its antigen is unknown. Trimming removed 5 bases at V and 5 bases at J, with 18 bases between. CDR1 and CDR2 from the germline V gene are SEHNR and FQNEAQ (reference sequence). The CDR3 has 16 residues. A sort by CD45RO/CCR7/CD25/CD127/CD95/CD27 yielded CD4+ naive, central memory, regulatory and stem cell-like memory cells. Isolated RNA was reverse transcribed in full, so expressed TCRB transcripts were sequenced. Each sample of naive, central memory or regulatory T cells had, on average, around 3.3 million reads. Using immunoSEQ multiplex PCR, the repertoire was profiled, and TCRdb retains in-frame clones only, with some absent. The table lists roughly 160,000 clones, approximately 8% of them singletons. The study, taken as a whole, reports: Amplification by PCR could prefer shorter templates, with the same effect in patients and controls. TCRB CDR3s were moderately but significantly shorter in Type 1 diabetes patients in all four CD4+ subsets. The study found fewer insertions and more deletions at VDJ junctions in type 1 diabetes patients.

The chain recombines TRBV7-9 with TRBJ2-2; possible D gene TRBD2, 5 bases. The sequenced sample was central memory CD4+ T cells from blood. The receptor was derived from a woman aged 40 to 55 with type 1 diabetes. In DNA, the CDR3 is TGTGCCAGCAGCCCTCCAGGTAGCGAGGAAACCGGGGAGCTGTTTTTT. Its translation is CASSPPGSEETGELFF.